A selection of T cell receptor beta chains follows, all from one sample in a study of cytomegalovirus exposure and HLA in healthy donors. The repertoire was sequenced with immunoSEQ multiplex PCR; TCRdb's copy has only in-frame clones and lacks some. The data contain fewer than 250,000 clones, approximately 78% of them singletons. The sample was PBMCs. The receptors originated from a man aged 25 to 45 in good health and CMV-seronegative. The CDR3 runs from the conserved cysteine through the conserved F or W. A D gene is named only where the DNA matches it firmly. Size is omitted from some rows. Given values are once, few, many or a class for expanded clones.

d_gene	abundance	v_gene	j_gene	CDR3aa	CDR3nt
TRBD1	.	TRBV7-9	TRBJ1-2	CASSLPGTASEDGYTF	TGTGCCAGCAGCTTACCTGGGACAGCCTCGGAGGATGGCTACACCTTC
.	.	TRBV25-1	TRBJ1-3	CASSDGGGYSGNTIYF	TGTGCCAGCAGTGACGGGGGAGGGTACTCTGGAAACACCATATATTTT
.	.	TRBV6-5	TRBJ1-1	CASSYSRGNTEAFF	TGTGCCAGCAGTTACTCAAGGGGGAACACTGAAGCTTTCTTT
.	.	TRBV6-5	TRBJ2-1	CASSLQRSSYNEQFF	TGTGCCAGCAGCTTGCAGAGGAGCTCCTACAATGAGCAGTTCTTC
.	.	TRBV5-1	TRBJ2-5	CASSLVGQPAGSRDETQYF	TGCGCCAGCAGCTTGGTGGGACAACCGGCGGGTTCTCGGGATGAGACCCAGTACTTC
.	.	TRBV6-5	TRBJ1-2	CASLGGVGGYTF	TGTGCCAGCCTAGGCGGGGTCGGTGGCTACACCTTC
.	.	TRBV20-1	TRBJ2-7	CSGAEGYEQYF	TGCAGTGGAGCCGAGGGCTACGAGCAGTACTTC
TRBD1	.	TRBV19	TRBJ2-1	CASSTPGTGGGEQFF	TGTGCCAGTAGTACTCCCGGGACAGGGGGAGGAGAGCAGTTCTTC
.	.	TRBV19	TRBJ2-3	CASSILGSTDTQYF	TGTGCCAGTAGTATTCTAGGCTCCACAGATACGCAGTATTTT
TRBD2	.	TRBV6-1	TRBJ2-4	CASSMSGLTKNIQYF	TGTGCCAGCAGCATGTCGGGACTAACCAAAAACATTCAGTACTTC
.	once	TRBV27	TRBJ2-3	CASTQGLATDTQYF	TGTGCCAGCACCCAGGGACTGGCCACAGATACGCAGTATTTT
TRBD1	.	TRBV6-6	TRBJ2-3	CASSYGTGGATDTQYF	TGTGCCAGCAGTTACGGGACAGGGGGCGCCACAGATACGCAGTATTTT
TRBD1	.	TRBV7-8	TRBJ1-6	CASSYQTGNNSPLHF	TGTGCCAGCAGCTACCAGACAGGGAATAATTCACCCCTCCACTTT
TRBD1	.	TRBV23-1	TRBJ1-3	CASSRDRARNTIYF	TGCGCCAGCAGTCGGGACAGGGCTAGAAACACCATATATTTT
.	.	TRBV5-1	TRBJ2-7	CASSLKVTAYEQYF	TGCGCCAGCAGCTTAAAAGTAACGGCCTACGAGCAGTACTTC
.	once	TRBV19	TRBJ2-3	CASRAGYTDTQYF	TGTGCCAGTAGAGCAGGGTACACAGATACGCAGTATTTT
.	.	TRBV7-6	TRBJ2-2	CASSLELRSDTGELFF	TGTGCCAGCAGCTTAGAGCTCCGATCGGACACCGGGGAGCTGTTTTTT
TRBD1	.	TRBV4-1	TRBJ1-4	CASSQVEGTGDEKLFF	TGCGCCAGCAGCCAAGTCGAAGGGACAGGGGATGAAAAACTGTTTTTT
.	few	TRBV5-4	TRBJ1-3	CASSPYNGQTGNTIYF	TGTGCCAGCAGCCCATACAACGGACAGACTGGAAACACCATATATTTT
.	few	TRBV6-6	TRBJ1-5	CASSFSSNQPQHF	TGTGCCAGCAGTTTCAGTAGCAATCAGCCCCAGCATTTT
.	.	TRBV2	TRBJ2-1	CASSEVSVRNNEQFF	TGTGCCAGCAGTGAAGTGTCAGTCAGGAACAATGAGCAGTTCTTC
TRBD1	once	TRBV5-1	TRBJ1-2	CASSLEGQGRGGYTF	TGCGCCAGCAGCTTGGAGGGACAGGGGCGGGGTGGCTACACCTTC
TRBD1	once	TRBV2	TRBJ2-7	CASSDHPPDRVRSGEQYF	TGTGCCAGCAGTGACCACCCCCCAGACAGGGTAAGGTCCGGCGAGCAGTACTTC
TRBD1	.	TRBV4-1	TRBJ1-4	CASSQEGTGIATNEKLFF	TGCGCCAGCAGCCAAGAAGGGACAGGGATCGCAACTAATGAAAAACTGTTTTTT
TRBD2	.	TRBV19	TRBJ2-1	CASSIGAGGLDEQFF	TGTGCCAGTAGTATCGGAGCGGGGGGGCTCGATGAGCAGTTCTTC
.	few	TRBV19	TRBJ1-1	CASRDNMNTEAFF	TGTGCCAGTAGGGACAACATGAACACTGAAGCTTTCTTT
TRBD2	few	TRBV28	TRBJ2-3	CASIPLGGGYATDTQYF	TGTGCCAGCATCCCTCTGGGGGGGGGATATGCCACAGATACGCAGTATTTT
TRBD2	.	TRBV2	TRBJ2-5	CASKKSGSLRETQYF	TGTGCCAGCAAAAAAAGCGGGAGCCTTCGGGAGACCCAGTACTTC